This TCR beta chain came from a study of blood T cell repertoires in COVID-19. The table came from immunoSEQ multiplex PCR; TCRdb's copy has only in-frame clones and leaves some out. The data show 200,000 to 250,000 clones, 65% to 85% seen once. The V gene's germline CDR1 is SGHTA and CDR2 FQGNSA. The ends were cut back, 1 base at V and 0 bases at J, with 13 bases in the middle. CDR3 length: 16 residues. The age range of participants was about 18 to 89 years, with residence in under 30 US areas. The V call is TRBV7-2, the J call TRBJ2-7; tentative D call: TRBD2 (6 bases). The sample consisted of PBMCs or T cells enriched from blood (not recorded which). The origin of this receptor is a woman aged 55-70 years who had recovered from COVID-19. The CDR3 region is CASSLDRGWSSYEQYF. CDR3 sequence (DNA): TGTGCCAGCAGCTTAGACCGGGGGTGGAGCTCCTACGAGCAGTACTTC.